The 17 T cell receptor beta chains given below trace back to one sample, sequenced in a study of siplizumab effects on memory and regulatory T cells. The repertoire was sequenced with immunoSEQ multiplex PCR; TCRdb's copy has only in-frame clones and lacks some. Altogether roughly 97,000 clones are present, over 85% being singletons, with the ten largest covering 0.55% to 0.7%. Sequencing was performed on Tregs sorted from blood. The receptors stem from a human donor in good health.

The chain joins TRBV10-3 to TRBJ2-5, with 11 bases fitting TRBD2. The CDR3 length is 15 residues. Per germline, CDR1 ENHRY and CDR2 SYGVKD. The V and J ends lost 0 bases and 6 bases, in that order; junction bases with no gene match: 3. CDR3 in amino acids: CAISESSGGAKTQYF. The CDR3, as DNA: TGTGCCATCAGTGAGTCTAGCGGGGGGGCCAAGACCCAGTACTTC.

This rearrangement joins TRBV9 to TRBJ2-1; TRBD1 matches at 9 bases. Germline V gene sequence: CDR1 SGDLS, CDR2 YYNGEE. V lost 3 bases and J lost 7; bases outside the gene matches: 11. The CDR3 totals 16 residues. The CDR3 here is CASSATGTGYWNEQFF. CDR3 DNA sequence: TGTGCCAGCAGCGCGACCGGGACAGGGTACTGGAATGAGCAGTTCTTC.

The V gene is TRBV5-6, the J gene TRBJ2-7; D possibly corresponds to TRBD2 (6 bases). Germline CDR1 and CDR2: SGHDT and YYEEEE. This CDR3 comprises 14 residues. Trimming removed 2 bases at V and 2 bases at J, with 11 bases between. CDR3 protein: CASSFGTVTYEQYF. CDR3 nucleotide sequence: TGTGCCAGCAGCTTCGGGACTGTTACCTACGAGCAGTACTTC.

Note on this clone: Within the sample, other DNA sequences also encode this same CDR3. The chain combines TRBV6-5 with TRBJ1-4; D gene unclear. V gave up 0 bases and J gave up 3 bases, with 8 bases separating them. CDR3 size: 15 residues. Germline values: CDR1 MNHEY, CDR2 SVGAGI. The CDR3 protein is CASSYSGRANEKLFF. The CDR3 DNA follows: TGTGCCAGCAGTTACTCAGGGAGGGCTAATGAAAAACTGTTTTTT.

J is TRBJ1-2 and V is TRBV19, with D uncertain. The V end lost 7 bases, the J end lost 7 bases, and 16 bases lay between the germline ends. CDR1 and CDR2 (germline): LNHDA, SQIVND (reference sequence). The CDR3 is 13 residues long. This chain's CDR3 is CASTPSQGGGYTF. The DNA for the CDR3 is TGTGCCAGTACCCCTTCTCAAGGTGGTGGCTACACCTTC.

This chain connects TRBV10-3 to TRBJ2-7; tentatively, D is TRBD1 (6 bases). The CDR3 extends over 12 amino acids. Between the trimmed V and J ends, which lost 0 bases and 6 bases, there was a span of 6 bases. Germline V gene data show CDR1 as ENHRY and CDR2 as SYGVKD. The CDR3 sequence is CAISESRGEQYF. DNA of the CDR3: TGTGCCATCAGTGAGTCCAGGGGCGAGCAGTACTTC.

J is TRBJ2-3 and V is TRBV5-4; no definite D call. The CDR3 is 12 residues long. Germline V gene data show CDR1 as SGHNT and CDR2 as YYREEE (reference sequence). V gave up 6 bases and J gave up 5 bases, with 10 bases separating them. The DNA of the CDR3 is TGTGCCAGCACCCCCCAAGGAGATACGCAGTATTTT. Translation gives CASTPQGDTQYF.

The chain uses TRBV5-1 and TRBJ1-2; unclear D gene. From germline, CDR1 is SGHRS and CDR2 YFSETQ. The CDR3 is 13 residues long. The ends were cut back, 0 bases at V and 8 bases at J, with 11 bases in the middle. The DNA of the CDR3 is TGCGCCAGCAGCTTGGAGGGCCGCGTGGGCTACACCTTC. Its translation is CASSLEGRVGYTF.

V gene TRBV21-1 combines with J gene TRBJ2-5; the table gives TRBD1 as D, unverified against the DNA. TRBV21-1 is a known pseudogene. The CDR3 length is 13 residues. The chain's CDR3 is CASRGDSQETQYF. CDR3 DNA sequence: TGTGCCAGCAGGGGGGACAGCCAAGAGACCCAGTACTTC.

The chain uses TRBV12-5 and TRBJ2-1; 11 nucleotides align to TRBD2. Germline CDR1 and CDR2: LGHNT and FRNRAP. The CDR3 spans 15 residues. V shed 4 bases, J shed 6 bases, and the junction held 5 bases outside the gene matches. This CDR3 is CASGSGTSGGNEQFF. For the CDR3, the DNA is TGTGCTAGTGGTTCCGGGACTAGCGGCGGCAATGAGCAGTTCTTC.

J is TRBJ2-1 and V is TRBV6-5; possibly TRBD1 for D (5 bases). The CDR3 sequence is 14 residues long. V was trimmed by 7 bases and J by 7 bases, leaving 17 bases between them. Germline V CDR1 and CDR2: MNHEY, SVGAGI. In DNA, the CDR3 is TGTGCCAGCATCGCCTGGGCAGGGCAGAATGAGCAGTTCTTC. It specifies CASIAWAGQNEQFF.

The chain joins TRBV5-4 to TRBJ1-2, with a tentative D call TRBD1 (5 bases). The V gene's germline CDR1 is SGHNT and CDR2 YYREEE (reference sequence). Trimming pared 3 bases from V and 5 bases from J, leaving 17 bases between. This CDR3 comprises 15 residues. The CDR3 nucleotides read TGTGCCAGCAGCTCCCCCGCGCAGGGTGAATATGGCTACACCTTC. Protein: CASSSPAQGEYGYTF.

This chain joins TRBV27 and TRBJ1-1, with unresolved D. V was shortened by 1 base and J by 1 base, with 10 bases between the two germline ends. From germline, CDR1 is MNHEY and CDR2 SMNVEV (reference sequence). This CDR3 contains 15 residues. This CDR3 reads CASSLFFVQNTEAFF. The CDR3 DNA follows: TGTGCCAGCAGTTTATTTTTTGTCCAGAACACTGAAGCTTTCTTT.

This rearrangement joins TRBV19 to TRBJ2-6; D not certain. The germline V gene encodes CDR1 LNHDA and CDR2 SQIVND (reference sequence). V gave up 0 bases and J gave up 0 bases, with 12 bases separating them. CDR3 size: 18 residues. This CDR3 reads CASSIEGVRSSGANVLTF. CDR3 nucleotide sequence: TGTGCCAGTAGTATAGAGGGTGTAAGGAGCTCTGGGGCCAACGTCCTGACTTTC.

CDR3 residues: CASSLNTDRAGYTF. In DNA, the CDR3 is TGCGCCAGCAGCCTGAATACGGACAGGGCTGGCTACACCTTC. This sequence joins TRBV5-1 and TRBJ1-2, with 8 bases identical to TRBD1. CDR1 and CDR2 from the germline V gene are SGHRS and YFSETQ. After removal of 4 bases from V and 7 bases from J, the junction contained 9 bases not matched to a gene. The CDR3 contains 14 residues.

J is TRBJ1-5 and V is TRBV6-6; TRBD1 matches at 7 bases. The V gene end was trimmed by 6 bases and the J gene end by 3 bases; junction bases not matched to a gene: 11. The CDR3 has 16 residues. Germline loops: CDR1 MNHNY, CDR2 SVGAGI (reference sequence). The CDR3 region has the DNA TGTGCCAGCAGAACTCCCGGGACAGTAGACAATCAGCCCCAGCATTTT. As protein: CASRTPGTVDNQPQHF.

The CDR3 sequence is CASTRSSAVSNQPQHF. The DNA of the CDR3 is TGTGCCAGTACCAGATCTTCGGCAGTTAGCAATCAGCCCCAGCATTTT. V and J are TRBV19 and TRBJ1-5; no definite D call. In germline, CDR1 is LNHDA, CDR2 SQIVND (reference sequence). The V and J ends lost 7 bases and 0 bases respectively, with 16 bases between them. CDR3 length: 16 amino acids.